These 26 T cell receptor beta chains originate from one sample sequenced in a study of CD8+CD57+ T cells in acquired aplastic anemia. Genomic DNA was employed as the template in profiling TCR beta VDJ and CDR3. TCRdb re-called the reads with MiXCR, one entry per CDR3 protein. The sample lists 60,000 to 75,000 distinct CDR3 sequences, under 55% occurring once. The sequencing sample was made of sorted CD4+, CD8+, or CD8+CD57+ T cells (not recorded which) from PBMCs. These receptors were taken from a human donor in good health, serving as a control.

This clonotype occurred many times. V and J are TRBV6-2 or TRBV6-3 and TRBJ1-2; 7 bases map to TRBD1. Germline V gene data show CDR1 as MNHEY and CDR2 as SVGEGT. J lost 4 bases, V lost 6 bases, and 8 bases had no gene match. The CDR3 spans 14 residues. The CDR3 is CASRPGGMSYGYTF. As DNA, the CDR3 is TGTGCCAGCAGACCAGGGGGTATGAGCTATGGCTACACCTTC.

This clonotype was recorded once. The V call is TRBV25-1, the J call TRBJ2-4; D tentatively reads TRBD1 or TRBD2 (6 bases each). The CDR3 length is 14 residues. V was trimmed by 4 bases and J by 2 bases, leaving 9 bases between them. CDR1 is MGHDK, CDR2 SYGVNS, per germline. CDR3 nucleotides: TGTGCCAGCAGTGGGGGGGCGACCAAAAACATTCAGTACTTC. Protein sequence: CASSGGATKNIQYF. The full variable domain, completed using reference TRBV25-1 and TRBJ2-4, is EADIYQTPRYLVIGTGKKITLECSQTMGHDKMYWYQQDPGMELHLIHYSYGVNSTEKGDLSSESTVSRIRTEHFPLTLESARPSHTSQYLCASSGGATKNIQYFGAGTRLSVL.

Written as DNA, the CDR3 is TGTGCCAGCAGCCCCTATGCACGAGAGACCCAGTACTTC. Its protein is CASSPYARETQYF. The rearrangement joins TRBV7-6 to TRBJ2-7, with D unresolved. The end of the DNA is better explained by TRBJ2-5, so the J call may be wrong. Germline V gene sequence: CDR1 SGHVS, CDR2 FNYEAQ. The CDR3 has 13 amino acids.

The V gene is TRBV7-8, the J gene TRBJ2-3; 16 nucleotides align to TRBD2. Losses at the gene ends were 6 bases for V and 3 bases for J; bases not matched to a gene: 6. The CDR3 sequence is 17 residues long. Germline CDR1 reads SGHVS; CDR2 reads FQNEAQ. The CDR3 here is CASRPGLAGGGTDTQYF. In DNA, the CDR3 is TGTGCCAGCAGGCCGGGACTAGCGGGAGGGGGGACAGATACGCAGTATTTT.

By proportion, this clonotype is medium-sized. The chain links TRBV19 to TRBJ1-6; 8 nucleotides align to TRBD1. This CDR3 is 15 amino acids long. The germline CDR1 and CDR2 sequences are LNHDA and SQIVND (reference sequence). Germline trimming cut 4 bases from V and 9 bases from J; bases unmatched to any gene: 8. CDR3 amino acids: CASSTSGGAGSPLHF. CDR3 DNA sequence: TGTGCCAGTAGTACCTCAGGGGGCGCGGGTTCACCCCTCCACTTT.

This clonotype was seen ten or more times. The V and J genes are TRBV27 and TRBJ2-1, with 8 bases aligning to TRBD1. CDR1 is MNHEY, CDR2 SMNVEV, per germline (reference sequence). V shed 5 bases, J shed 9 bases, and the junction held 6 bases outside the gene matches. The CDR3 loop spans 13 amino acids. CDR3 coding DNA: TGTGCCAGCAGTGTAAAAGACAGGGGTGAGCAGTTCTTC. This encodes CASSVKDRGEQFF.

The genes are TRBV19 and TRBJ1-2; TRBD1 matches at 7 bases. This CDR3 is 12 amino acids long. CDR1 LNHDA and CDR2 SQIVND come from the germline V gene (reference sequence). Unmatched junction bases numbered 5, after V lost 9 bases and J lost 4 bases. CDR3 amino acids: CARLRDSYGYTF. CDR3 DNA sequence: TGTGCCAGACTCCGGGACAGCTATGGCTACACCTTC.

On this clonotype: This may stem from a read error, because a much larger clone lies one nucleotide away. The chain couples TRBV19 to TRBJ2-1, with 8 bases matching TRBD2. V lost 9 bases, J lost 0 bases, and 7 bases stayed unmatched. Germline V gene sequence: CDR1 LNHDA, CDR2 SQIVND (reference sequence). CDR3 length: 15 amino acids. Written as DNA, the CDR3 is TGTGCCAGCAGCTTGCTAGCGGGCTCCTACAATGAGCAGTTCTTC. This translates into CASSLLAGSYNEQFF. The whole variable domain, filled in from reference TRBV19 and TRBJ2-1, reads DGGITQSPKYLFRKEGQNVTLSCEQNLNHDAMYWYRQDPGQGLRLIYYSQIVNDFQKGDIAEGYSVSREKKESFPLTVTSAQKNPTAFYLCASSLLAGSYNEQFFGPGTRLTVL.

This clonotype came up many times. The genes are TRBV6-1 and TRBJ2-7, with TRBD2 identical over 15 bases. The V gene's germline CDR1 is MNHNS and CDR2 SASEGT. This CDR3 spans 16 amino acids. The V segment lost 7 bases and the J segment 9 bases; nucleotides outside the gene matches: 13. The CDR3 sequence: CASMAPGLAGGGRQYF. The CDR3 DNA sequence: TGTGCCAGCATGGCCCCAGGACTAGCGGGAGGGGGCCGGCAGTACTTC.

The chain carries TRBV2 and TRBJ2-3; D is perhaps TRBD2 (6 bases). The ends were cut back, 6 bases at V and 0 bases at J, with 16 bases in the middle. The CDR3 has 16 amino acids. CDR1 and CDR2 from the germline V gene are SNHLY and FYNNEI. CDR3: CASSQWVAASTDTQYF. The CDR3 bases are TGTGCCAGCAGCCAGTGGGTAGCGGCTAGCACAGATACGCAGTATTTT. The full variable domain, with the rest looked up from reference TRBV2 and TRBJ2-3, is EPEVTQTPSHQVTQMGQEVILRCVPISNHLYFYWYRQILGQKVEFLVSFYNNEISEKSEIFDDQFSVERPDGSNFTLKIRSTKLEDSAMYFCASSQWVAASTDTQYFGPGTRLTVL.

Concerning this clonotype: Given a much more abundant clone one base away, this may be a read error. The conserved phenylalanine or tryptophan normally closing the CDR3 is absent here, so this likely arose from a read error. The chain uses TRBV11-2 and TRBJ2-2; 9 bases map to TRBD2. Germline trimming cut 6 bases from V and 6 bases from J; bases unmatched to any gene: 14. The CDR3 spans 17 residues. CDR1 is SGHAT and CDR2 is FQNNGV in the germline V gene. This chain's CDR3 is CASRAAASGIISGELFV. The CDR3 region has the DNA TGTGCCAGCAGGGCGGCGGCTAGCGGGATCATCTCCGGGGAGCTGTTTGTT.

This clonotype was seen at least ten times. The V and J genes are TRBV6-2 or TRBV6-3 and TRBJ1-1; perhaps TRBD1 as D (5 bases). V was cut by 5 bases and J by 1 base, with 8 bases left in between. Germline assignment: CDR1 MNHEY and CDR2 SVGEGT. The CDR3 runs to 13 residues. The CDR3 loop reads CASSETENTEAFF. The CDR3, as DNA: TGTGCCAGCAGTGAGACAGAGAACACTGAAGCTTTCTTT.

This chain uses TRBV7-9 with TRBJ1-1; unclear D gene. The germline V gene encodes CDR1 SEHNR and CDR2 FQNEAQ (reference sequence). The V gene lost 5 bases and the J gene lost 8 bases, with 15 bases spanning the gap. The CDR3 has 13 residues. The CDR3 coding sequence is TGTGCCAGCAGCGGGCCAGAGACCGTGGAAGCTTTCTTT. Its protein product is CASSGPETVEAFF.

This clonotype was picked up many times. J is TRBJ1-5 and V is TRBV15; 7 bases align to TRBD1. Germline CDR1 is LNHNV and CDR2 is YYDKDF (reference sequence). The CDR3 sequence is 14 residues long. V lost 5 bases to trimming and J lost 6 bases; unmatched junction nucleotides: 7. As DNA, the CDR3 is TGTGCCACCAGCGAAGACAGGGCGAGTCAGCCCCAGCATTTT. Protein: CATSEDRASQPQHF.

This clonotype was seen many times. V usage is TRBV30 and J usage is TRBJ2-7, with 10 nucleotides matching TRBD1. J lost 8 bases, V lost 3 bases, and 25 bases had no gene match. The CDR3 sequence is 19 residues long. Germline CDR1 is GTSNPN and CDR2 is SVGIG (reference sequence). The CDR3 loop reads CAWRSGRDDRGQIPTKQYF. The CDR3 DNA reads TGTGCCTGGAGATCGGGTCGAGATGACAGGGGGCAAATTCCTACGAAGCAGTACTTC.

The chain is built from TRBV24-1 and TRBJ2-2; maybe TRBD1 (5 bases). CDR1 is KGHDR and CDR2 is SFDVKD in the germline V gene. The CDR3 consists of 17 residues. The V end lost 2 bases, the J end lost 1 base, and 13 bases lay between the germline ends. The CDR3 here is CATSDSHTTVNTGELFF. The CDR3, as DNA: TGTGCCACCAGTGATTCACATACGACAGTGAACACCGGGGAGCTGTTTTTT.

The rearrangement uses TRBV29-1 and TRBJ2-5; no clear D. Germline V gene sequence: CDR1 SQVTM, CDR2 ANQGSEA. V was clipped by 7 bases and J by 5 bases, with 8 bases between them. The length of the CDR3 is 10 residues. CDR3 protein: CSGRIETQYF. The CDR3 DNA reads TGCAGCGGGAGAATTGAGACCCAGTACTTC.

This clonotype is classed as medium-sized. CDR3 DNA: TGTGCCATCAGTGAGTCGCGGAGGGACTACACCTTC. This sequence encodes CAISESRRDYTF. V is TRBV10-3 and J is TRBJ1-2; D gene ambiguous. The CDR3 consists of 12 residues. Trimming cost V 0 bases and J 10 bases, with 9 bases left between them. Germline V CDR1 and CDR2: ENHRY, SYGVKD.

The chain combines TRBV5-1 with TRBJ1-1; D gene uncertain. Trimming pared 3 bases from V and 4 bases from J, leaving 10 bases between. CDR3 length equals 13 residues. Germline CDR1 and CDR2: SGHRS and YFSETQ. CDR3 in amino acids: CASSWEVLTEAFF. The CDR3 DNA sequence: TGCGCCAGCAGCTGGGAAGTTCTCACTGAAGCTTTCTTT.

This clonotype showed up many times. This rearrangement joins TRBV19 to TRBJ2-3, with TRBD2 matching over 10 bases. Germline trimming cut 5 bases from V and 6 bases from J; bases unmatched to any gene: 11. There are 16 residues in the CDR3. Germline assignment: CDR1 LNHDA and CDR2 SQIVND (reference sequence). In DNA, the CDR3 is TGTGCCAGTAGTGCCCTACTAGCGGGGTTCGGGGATACGCAGTATTTT. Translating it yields CASSALLAGFGDTQYF.

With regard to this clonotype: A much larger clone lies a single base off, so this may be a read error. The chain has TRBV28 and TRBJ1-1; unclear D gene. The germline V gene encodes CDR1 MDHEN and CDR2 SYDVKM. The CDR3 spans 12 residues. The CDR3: CASRQMNTKAFF. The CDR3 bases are TGTGCCAGCAGACAGATGAACACTAAAGCTTTCTTT.

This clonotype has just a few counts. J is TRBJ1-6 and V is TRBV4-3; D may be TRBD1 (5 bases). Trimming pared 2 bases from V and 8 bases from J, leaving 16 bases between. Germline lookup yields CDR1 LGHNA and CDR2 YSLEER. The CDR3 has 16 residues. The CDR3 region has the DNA TGCGCCAGCAGCCAATTTGCGGTGACAGAGGATTCACCCCTCCACTTT. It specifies CASSQFAVTEDSPLHF.

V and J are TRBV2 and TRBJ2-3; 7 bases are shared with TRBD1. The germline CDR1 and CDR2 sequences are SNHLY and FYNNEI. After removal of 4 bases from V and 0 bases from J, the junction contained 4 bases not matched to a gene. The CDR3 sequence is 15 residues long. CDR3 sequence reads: CASSAGTASTDTQYF. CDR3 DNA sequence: TGTGCCAGCAGTGCCGGGACAGCTAGCACAGATACGCAGTATTTT.

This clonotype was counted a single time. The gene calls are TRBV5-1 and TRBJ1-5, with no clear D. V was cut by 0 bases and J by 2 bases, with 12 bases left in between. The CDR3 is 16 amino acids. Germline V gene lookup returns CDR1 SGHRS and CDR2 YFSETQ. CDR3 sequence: CASSLGSGDGNQPQHF. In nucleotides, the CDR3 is TGCGCCAGCAGCTTGGGGTCCGGGGATGGCAATCAGCCCCAGCATTTT.

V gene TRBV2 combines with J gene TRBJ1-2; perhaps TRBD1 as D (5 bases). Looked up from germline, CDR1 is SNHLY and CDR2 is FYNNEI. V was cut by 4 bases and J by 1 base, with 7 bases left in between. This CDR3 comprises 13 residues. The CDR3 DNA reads TGTGCCAGCAGTGGACAGAATAACTATGGCTACACCTTC. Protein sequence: CASSGQNNYGYTF.

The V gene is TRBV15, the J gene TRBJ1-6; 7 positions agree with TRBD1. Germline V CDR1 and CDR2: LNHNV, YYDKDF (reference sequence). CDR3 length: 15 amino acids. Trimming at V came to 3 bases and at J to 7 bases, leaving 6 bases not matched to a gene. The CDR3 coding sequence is TGTGCCACCAGCAGCGGAGACAGGGCAAATTCACCCCTCCACTTT. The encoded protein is CATSSGDRANSPLHF.